What follows are 9 T cell receptor beta chains derived from one specimen sequenced in a study of technical replicates of blood from several donors. Assay: immunoSEQ multiplex PCR; the TCRdb copy retains only in-frame clones and omits some. The data show 67,000 or so clones, roughly 92% seen once. Sample: T cells isolated from PBMCs. The receptors stem from a human donor in good health.

This clone showed up just once. The J gene is TRBJ1-2, the V gene TRBV7-9; D gene uncertain. Germline values: CDR1 SEHNR, CDR2 FQNEAQ (reference sequence). The CDR3 length is 11 residues. V lost 8 bases to trimming and J lost 12 bases, with 16 bases between them. CDR3 residues: CASSSRGNHTF. In nucleotides, the CDR3 is TGTGCCAGCTCGAGTCGGGGAAATCACACCTTC.

This chain links TRBV5-6 with TRBJ2-5; TRBD2 matches at 15 bases. Germline lookup yields CDR1 SGHDT and CDR2 YYEEEE. CDR3 length: 17 amino acids. V was pared by 5 bases and J by 5 bases, with 10 bases of the junction left unmatched. In DNA, the CDR3 is TGTGCCAGCAGTCACGGACTAGCGGGAGGGCCTAGGGAGACCCAGTACTTC. It encodes CASSHGLAGGPRETQYF.

The CDR3 DNA reads as TGTGCCAGCAGCCTATTAAGGAACACTGAAGCTTTCTTT. This gives the protein CASSLLRNTEAFF. The rearrangement links TRBV7-3 to TRBJ1-1; D gene unclear. Germline CDR1 SGHTA, CDR2 FQGTGA. The CDR3 totals 13 residues. The ends were cut back, 5 bases at V and 1 base at J, with 8 bases in the middle.

The chain couples TRBV11-2 to TRBJ2-4, with a tentative D call TRBD2 (6 bases). V dropped 3 bases and J dropped 5 bases, with 17 bases sitting between them. The CDR3 contains 16 residues. Germline values: CDR1 SGHAT, CDR2 FQNNGV. This CDR3 reads CASSFGGGYGENIQYF. DNA of the CDR3: TGTGCCAGCAGCTTCGGCGGAGGGTATGGTGAAAACATTCAGTACTTC.

The V gene is TRBV5-1, the J gene TRBJ2-3; TRBD2 matches 12 bases. CDR1 and CDR2 (germline): SGHRS, YFSETQ. The ends lost 5 bases at V and 4 bases at J; junction bases unmatched: 5. This CDR3 has 15 residues. This CDR3 reads CASRVLAGGSDTQYF. The DNA for the CDR3 is TGCGCCAGCAGGGTACTAGCGGGAGGTTCAGATACGCAGTATTTT.

The V call is TRBV7-9, the J call TRBJ1-4, with a weak D call TRBD1 (6 bases). Trimming removed 2 bases at V and 7 bases at J, with 11 bases between. This CDR3 has 14 residues. Germline V gene lookup returns CDR1 SEHNR and CDR2 FQNEAQ (reference sequence). The CDR3 nucleotides read TGTGCCAGCAGCTTATGGGGCAGGGGTGAAAAACTGTTTTTT. This translates into CASSLWGRGEKLFF.

V is TRBV11-3 and J is TRBJ1-2, with D unresolved. Trimming took 0 bases from V and 5 from J, leaving 10 bases between them. Germline-derived CDR1 and CDR2 are SGHNT and YENEEA. The CDR3 loop spans 14 amino acids. In nucleotides, the CDR3 is TGTGCCAGCAGCTTAGATTCTCTAGGATATGGCTACACCTTC. It specifies CASSLDSLGYGYTF.

This clone was seen only once. This chain connects TRBV11-2 to TRBJ2-7; 7 nucleotides agree with TRBD2. Trimming cost V 0 bases and J 4 bases; bases outside gene matches: 6. CDR1 and CDR2 from the germline V gene are SGHAT and FQNNGV. There are 15 residues in the CDR3. As DNA, the CDR3 is TGTGCCAGCAGCTTAGATTACCAGGGAGGGTACGAGCAGTACTTC. This encodes CASSLDYQGGYEQYF.

The chain links TRBV19 to TRBJ2-1; D is ambiguous. CDR1 LNHDA and CDR2 SQIVND come from the germline V gene (reference sequence). The ends were cut back, 7 bases at V and 1 base at J, with 5 bases in the middle. This CDR3 contains 12 residues. CDR3 DNA: TGTGCCAGTACACAGTCCTACAATGAGCAGTTCTTC. Encoded protein: CASTQSYNEQFF.